This T cell receptor (beta chain) came from a study of cytomegalovirus exposure and HLA in healthy donors. Overall study findings and caveats: Cytomegalovirus-associated status was assigned to 150 or so TCR beta chains.

A word on this clone: No antigen is known for it.

PCR primers comprised 60 Vbeta and 13 Jbeta primers. Generated by immunoSEQ multiplex PCR, the TCRdb table keeps only in-frame clones and is missing some. Here the sample spans about 89,000 clones, less than 85% being singletons. The CDR3 runs to 12 residues. Looked up from germline, CDR1 is SNHLY and CDR2 is FYNNEI. The V gene lost 6 bases and the J gene lost 6 bases, with 9 bases spanning the gap. Sequenced: PBMCs. V usage is TRBV2 and J usage is TRBJ2-1; possibly TRBD2 for D (5 bases). The sequence was obtained from a man aged 40-49 years in good health and CMV-seropositive. The CDR3 DNA follows: TGTGCCAGCAGGCCACTAGGCAATGAGCAGTTCTTC. Translating gives CASRPLGNEQFF. Based on the CDR3 plus reference TRBV2 and TRBJ2-1, the full variable domain is EPEVTQTPSHQVTQMGQEVILRCVPISNHLYFYWYRQILGQKVEFLVSFYNNEISEKSEIFDDQFSVERPDGSNFTLKIRSTKLEDSAMYFCASRPLGNEQFFGPGTRLTVL.